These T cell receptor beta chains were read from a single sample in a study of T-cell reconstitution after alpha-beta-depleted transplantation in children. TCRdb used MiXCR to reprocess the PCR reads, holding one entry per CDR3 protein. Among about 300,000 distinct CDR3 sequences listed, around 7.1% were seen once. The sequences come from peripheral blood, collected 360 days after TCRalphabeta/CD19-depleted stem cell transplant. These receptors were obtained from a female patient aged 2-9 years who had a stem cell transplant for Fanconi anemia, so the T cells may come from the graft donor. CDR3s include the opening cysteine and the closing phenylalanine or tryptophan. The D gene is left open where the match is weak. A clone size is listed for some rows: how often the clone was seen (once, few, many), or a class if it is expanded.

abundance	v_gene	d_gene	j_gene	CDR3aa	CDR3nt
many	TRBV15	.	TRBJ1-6	CATSRGESSYNSPLHF	TGTGCCACCAGCAGAGGTGAAAGCTCCTATAATTCACCCCTCCACTTT
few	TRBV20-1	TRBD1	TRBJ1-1	CSARRTGGWTDTEAFF	TGCAGTGCTAGGAGAACAGGGGGCTGGACGGACACTGAAGCTTTCTTT
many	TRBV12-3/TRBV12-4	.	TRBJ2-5	CASSLGLPLARGETQYF	TGTGCCAGCAGTTTAGGTTTGCCGCTAGCCCGAGGGGAGACCCAGTACTTC
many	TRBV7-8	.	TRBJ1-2	CASSLQGKGYTF	TGTGCCAGCAGCTTGCAGGGAAAGGGCTACACCTTC
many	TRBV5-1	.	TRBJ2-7	CASSPRDTAYEQYF	TGCGCCAGCAGCCCACGGGACACCGCCTACGAGCAGTACTTC
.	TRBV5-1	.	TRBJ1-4	CASSLEQGSEKLFF	TGCGCCAGCAGCTTGGAACAGGGCAGTGAAAAACTGTTTTTT
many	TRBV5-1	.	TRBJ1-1	CASSLEGYVTEAFF	TGCGCCAGCAGCTTGGAAGGGTATGTCACTGAAGCTTTCTTT
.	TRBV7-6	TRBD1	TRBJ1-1	CASSPDRANTEAFF	TGTGCCAGCAGCCCGGACAGGGCAAACACTGAAGCTTTCTTT
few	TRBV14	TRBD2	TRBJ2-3	CASSRISGGGADTQYF	TGTGCCAGCAGCAGGATCAGCGGGGGAGGTGCAGATACGCAGTATTTT
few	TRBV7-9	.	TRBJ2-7	CASSLGIGRAIYEQYF	TGTGCCAGCAGCTTAGGGATTGGCAGGGCGATCTACGAGCAGTACTTC
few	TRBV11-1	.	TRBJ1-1	CASSLQEHSRTEAFF	TGTGCCAGCAGCTTACAAGAACACAGTAGGACTGAAGCTTTCTTT
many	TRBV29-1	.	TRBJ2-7	CSVERLGGYEQYF	TGCAGCGTTGAAAGACTAGGGGGCTACGAGCAGTACTTC
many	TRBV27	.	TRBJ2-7	CASRRGTLLIGEQYF	TGTGCCAGCAGACGAGGGACTCTCCTCATTGGCGAGCAGTACTTC
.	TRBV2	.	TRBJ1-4	CASTDFPGQKLFF	TGTGCCAGCACCGACTTTCCGGGACAAAAACTGTTTTTT
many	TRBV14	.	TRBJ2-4	CASSQDKGGWNIQYF	TGTGCCAGCAGCCAGGACAAGGGAGGATGGAACATTCAGTACTTC
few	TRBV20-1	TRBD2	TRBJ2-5	CSARAAGAETQYF	TGCAGTGCTAGAGCTGCGGGAGCTGAGACCCAGTACTTC
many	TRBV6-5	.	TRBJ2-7	CASSYHYGSSYEQYF	TGTGCCAGCAGTTACCACTACGGCAGCTCCTACGAGCAGTACTTC
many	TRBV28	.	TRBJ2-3	CASIKAATDTQYF	TGTGCCAGCATTAAGGCAGCCACAGATACGCAGTATTTT
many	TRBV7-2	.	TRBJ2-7	CASSLVPDRSYEQYF	TGTGCCAGCAGCTTAGTTCCCGACAGAAGCTACGAGCAGTACTTC
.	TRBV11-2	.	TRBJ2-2	CASSPWPPGELFF	TGTGCCAGCAGCCCTTGGCCCCCCGGGGAGCTGTTTTTT
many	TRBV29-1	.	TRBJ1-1	CSVDLDSEGKAEAFF	TGCAGCGTTGATCTAGACTCGGAGGGGAAGGCTGAAGCTTTCTTT
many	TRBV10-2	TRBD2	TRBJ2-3	CASSGASGSNTQYF	TGCGCCAGCAGTGGTGCTAGCGGGAGCAATACGCAGTATTTT
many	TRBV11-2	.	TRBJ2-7	CASAYIPGFYEQYF	TGTGCCAGCGCCTACATCCCTGGTTTCTACGAGCAGTACTTC
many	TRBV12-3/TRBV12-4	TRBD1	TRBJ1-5	CASRLPGGNQPQHF	TGTGCCAGCCGCCTCCCAGGGGGGAATCAGCCCCAGCATTTT
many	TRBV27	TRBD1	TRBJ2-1	CASSSIQGLDNEQFF	TGTGCCAGCAGTTCCATACAGGGGTTGGACAATGAGCAGTTCTTC
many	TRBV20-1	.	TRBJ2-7	CSARLREQYF	TGCAGTGCTAGACTACGGGAGCAGTACTTC
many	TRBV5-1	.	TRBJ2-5	CASSLIGTGETQYF	TGCGCCAGCAGCTTGATCGGGACGGGAGAGACCCAGTACTTC
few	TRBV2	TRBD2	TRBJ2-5	CASVQLAGGETQYF	TGTGCCAGCGTACAACTAGCGGGGGGAGAGACCCAGTACTTC
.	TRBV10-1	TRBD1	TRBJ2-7	CASSESGRGHFLYF	TGCGCCAGCAGTGAGTCTGGTAGGGGGCATTTTCTGTACTTC
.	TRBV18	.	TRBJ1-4	CASSTTNEKLFF	TGTGCCAGCTCAACAACTAATGAAAAACTGTTTTTT
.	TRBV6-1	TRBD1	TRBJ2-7	CASSTSRGTGIHEQYF	TGTGCCAGCAGCACCTCTCGGGGGACAGGTATACACGAGCAGTACTTC
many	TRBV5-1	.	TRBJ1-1	CASSFYEGRTEAFF	TGCGCCAGCAGCTTTTATGAAGGAAGGACTGAAGCTTTCTTT
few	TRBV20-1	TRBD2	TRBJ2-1	CSASLAVAGVRVNEQFF	TGCAGTGCTAGCTTGGCGGTAGCGGGAGTAAGGGTCAATGAGCAGTTCTTC
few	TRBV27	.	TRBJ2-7	CATTTLRGEQYF	TGTGCCACTACAACACTCAGGGGCGAGCAGTACTTC
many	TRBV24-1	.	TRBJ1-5	CATSVGGQNQPQHF	TGTGCCACCAGTGTTGGGGGACAAAATCAGCCCCAGCATTTT
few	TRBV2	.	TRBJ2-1	CASSEAWGNSYNEQFF	TGTGCCAGCAGTGAAGCCTGGGGTAACTCCTACAATGAGCAGTTCTTC
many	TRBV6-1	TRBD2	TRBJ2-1	CASSPRLAGGLGNEQFF	TGTGCCAGCAGTCCAAGACTAGCGGGAGGGTTAGGCAATGAGCAGTTCTTC
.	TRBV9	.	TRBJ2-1	CASSVQLTGNEQFF	TGTGCCAGCAGCGTTCAGCTTACGGGCAATGAGCAGTTCTTC
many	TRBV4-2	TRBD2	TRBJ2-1	CASSQSGGVGNEQFF	TGTGCCAGCAGCCAAAGCGGGGGAGTAGGCAATGAGCAGTTCTTC
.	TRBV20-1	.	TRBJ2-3	CSAREWATDTQYF	TGCAGTGCTAGAGAATGGGCCACAGATACGCAGTATTTT
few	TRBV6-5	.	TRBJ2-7	CASSYLGTPGEQYF	TGTGCCAGCAGTTACTTGGGGACCCCCGGCGAGCAGTACTTC
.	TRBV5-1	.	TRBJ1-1	CASSFTVNTEAFF	TGCGCCAGCAGCTTTACGGTGAACACTGAAGCTTTCTTT
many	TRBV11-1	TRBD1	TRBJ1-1	CASSSGTVNTEAFF	TGTGCCAGCAGCTCCGGGACAGTGAACACTGAAGCTTTCTTT
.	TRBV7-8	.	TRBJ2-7	CASSSSAGTYEQYF	TGTGCCAGCAGCTCATCCGCCGGGACCTACGAGCAGTACTTC
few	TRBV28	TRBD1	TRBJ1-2	CASSLGTGSYTF	TGTGCCAGCAGTTTAGGGACAGGCAGCTACACCTTC
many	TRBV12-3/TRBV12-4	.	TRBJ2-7	CASSLWARPNFF	TGTGCCAGCAGTTTATGGGCCCGGCCGAACTTCTTC